The rows below give T cell receptor beta chains drawn from one sample of a study of regulatory T cells in long-lasting Graves disease. In TCRdb, the multiplex PCR reads were re-called with MiXCR into one record per CDR3 protein. The repertoire holds 400,000 to 500,000 distinct CDR3 sequences, with approximately 15% as singletons. The sample also formed part of further work on T cells in Graves' hyperthyroidism and ophthalmopathy.

The source was peripheral blood mononuclear cells (PBMCs), collected at new diagnosis, from a patient treated with antithyroid drugs. The receptors were gathered from a woman in her forties or fifties with Graves disease. CDR3s include the opening cysteine and the closing phenylalanine or tryptophan. The order of the fields is D gene, clone size, J gene, V gene, CDR3 DNA, CDR3 protein. The D gene is left open where the match is weak. Clone size is shown for a subset of rows, as once, few, many or a class of expanded clone.

TRBD1 many TRBJ2-7 TRBV12-3/TRBV12-4 TGTGCCAGCAGTTTACAAGACAGGGGCTACTACGAGCAGTACTTC CASSLQDRGYYEQYF
. many TRBJ1-6 TRBV20-1 TGCAGTGCTAGACAGGGTTCACCCCTCCACTTT CSARQGSPLHF
. many TRBJ2-7 TRBV27 TGTGCCAGCAGTTTACCTAACTACGAGCAGTACTTC CASSLPNYEQYF
TRBD1 many TRBJ2-1 TRBV11-2 TGTGCCAGCAGCTTCACAGGGGGCCCCTACAATGAGCAGTTCTTC CASSFTGGPYNEQFF
. . TRBJ2-3 TRBV5-6 TGTGCCAGCAGCGTCCCCCCTAGCGCAGATACGCAGTATTTT CASSVPPSADTQYF
TRBD2 . TRBJ2-1 TRBV5-1 TGCGTCAGCAGCTTGGCCGGGAGGGGCTCGTACAATGAGCAGTTCTTC CVSSLAGRGSYNEQFF
TRBD2 . TRBJ2-1 TRBV5-6 TGTGCCAGCAGCTTCCCTAGCGGGAGTGGTTACAATGAGCAGTTCTTC CASSFPSGSGYNEQFF
TRBD1 many TRBJ1-2 TRBV2 TGTGCCAGTCGTTCGGGACAGAGCCCCTATGGCTACACCTTC CASRSGQSPYGYTF
TRBD2 . TRBJ2-1 TRBV5-1 TGCGCCAGCAGCTGGGGACTAGTCGTCGATGAGCAGTTCTTC CASSWGLVVDEQFF
TRBD2 many TRBJ2-5 TRBV12-3/TRBV12-4 TGTGCCAGCAGCTCCTGGGGGGAGCGGGAGTTAGAGACCCAGTACTTC CASSSWGERELETQYF
TRBD2 few TRBJ2-1 TRBV10-3 TGTGCCATCAGTGAGTCGGCTAGCGGGAGCTCCTACAATGGGCAGTTCTTC CAISESASGSSYNGQFF
TRBD2 . TRBJ2-3 TRBV5-4 TGTGCCAGCAGCTTAAGCCGGCTGCGGGAGGGTACAGATACGCAGTATTTT CASSLSRLREGTDTQYF
. many TRBJ1-2 TRBV19 TGTGCCAGTAGTCCTCAGGCTAACTATGGCTACACCTTC CASSPQANYGYTF
TRBD1 . TRBJ2-7 TRBV19 TGTGCCAGTAGTCCCGGGACAGGGGGCCGGGAGTACTTC CASSPGTGGREYF
TRBD1 many TRBJ2-7 TRBV30 TGTGCCTGGAGTGGGGGACAGCAGGGGCAGTACTTC CAWSGGQQGQYF
. . TRBJ2-7 TRBV28 TGTGCCAGCACAGACTCTACAGGGATCTACGAGCAGTACTTC CASTDSTGIYEQYF
. many TRBJ1-2 TRBV29-1 TGCAGCGTTGCTCCTACTAGAGTGGGCGGCTACACCTTC CSVAPTRVGGYTF
. . TRBJ2-1 TRBV2 TGTGCCAGCAGTGAAGGAGATAATGAGCAGTTCTTC CASSEGDNEQFF
. . TRBJ1-5 TRBV7-8 TGTGCCAGCAGCTTAGGCTGGACTGGCAATCAGCCCCAGCATTTT CASSLGWTGNQPQHF
. . TRBJ1-1 TRBV9 TGTGCCAGCAGCGCAGGGAGTCAGACTGAAGCTTTCTTT CASSAGSQTEAFF
. few TRBJ2-2 TRBV9 TGTGCCAGCAGCGTAGGTTCTGGATCTGAGAGGAGCACCGGGGAGCTGTTTTTT CASSVGSGSERSTGELFF
. many TRBJ2-5 TRBV28 TGTGCCATTAACGGGACACCGCAAGAGACCCAGTACTTC CAINGTPQETQYF
. many TRBJ2-5 TRBV2 TGTGCCAGCAGTGAACTGACAAACAAAGAGACCCAGTACTTC CASSELTNKETQYF
. . TRBJ1-2 TRBV5-1 TGCGCCAGCAGCTCCCCATTGGGTGGAGGGGAGAACTATGGCTACACCTTC CASSSPLGGGENYGYTF
. many TRBJ1-5 TRBV2 TGTGCCAGCAGGCGTCTTAATCAGCCCCAGCATTTT CASRRLNQPQHF
. . TRBJ2-5 TRBV7-6 TGTGCCAGCAGCCGTCGTGCGGGGTACGGGGAGACCCAGTACTTC CASSRRAGYGETQYF
. many TRBJ1-2 TRBV28 TGTGCCAGCAGTCTAGGGGTGACAGGAGCTAACTATGGCTACACCTTC CASSLGVTGANYGYTF
TRBD2 few TRBJ2-7 TRBV20-1 TGCAGTAACTGTGGCGGGAGTATAGGGGTCTCCTACGAGCAGTACTTC CSNCGGSIGVSYEQYF
. . TRBJ2-7 TRBV6-1 TGTGCCAGCAGTGAGGGTATCCACGAGCAGTACTTC CASSEGIHEQYF
TRBD1 many TRBJ1-5 TRBV9 TGTGCCAGCAGCGTAGGGGCGACAGGGAATCAGCCCCAGCATTTT CASSVGATGNQPQHF
. . TRBJ2-3 TRBV9 TGTGCCAGCAGCGCCCAAGACGGGGAAGGAGATACGCAGTATTTT CASSAQDGEGDTQYF
TRBD2 few TRBJ2-1 TRBV6-1 TGTGCCAGCTGTGTGTTTGGGGCAGCGGGGAGCTCCTACAATGAGCAGTTCTTC CASCVFGAAGSSYNEQFF
. . TRBJ2-7 TRBV5-1 TGCGCCAGCAGCCACGAACGGGAGTCTGGGCAGTACTTC CASSHERESGQYF
. . TRBJ1-1 TRBV27 TGTGCCAGCAGTTTATCTTATCAGGGGACCACTGAAGCTTTCTTT CASSLSYQGTTEAFF
. many TRBJ2-3 TRBV7-2 TGTGCCAGCAGCTTAGTCTTGTCTGGCACAGATACGCAGTATTTT CASSLVLSGTDTQYF
. . TRBJ2-1 TRBV2 TGTGCCAGCAGCGTGGAGGGAGAAATGGTTGAGCAGTTCTTC CASSVEGEMVEQFF
TRBD2 many TRBJ2-3 TRBV9 TGTGCCAGCAGCGTAGACGCTAGCGGTGGGACAGATACGCAGTATTTT CASSVDASGGTDTQYF
. many TRBJ2-1 TRBV7-3 TGTGCCAGCGGGGCTAGTTTGGGCAATGAGCAGTTCTTC CASGASLGNEQFF
TRBD1 many TRBJ1-5 TRBV28 TGTGCCAGCAGTTCGGGACAGGGCGGCAATCAGCCCCAGCATTTT CASSSGQGGNQPQHF
. . TRBJ1-2 TRBV2 TGTGCCAGCAGTGAAGCAGGGCATCTCTACACCTTC CASSEAGHLYTF
. few TRBJ2-1 TRBV3-1 TGTGCCAGCAGCCAAGCCCCGAGCGCGTTTGATGAGCAGTTCTTC CASSQAPSAFDEQFF
. many TRBJ2-1 TRBV6-9 TGTGCCAGCAGTTATTCGACTCCGAATGAGCAGTTCTTC CASSYSTPNEQFF
. many TRBJ1-3 TRBV12-3/TRBV12-4 TGTGCCAGCAACGTTGAGGGAAACACCATATATTTT CASNVEGNTIYF
TRBD2 many TRBJ2-1 TRBV2 TGTGCCGGGGGGGGACTAGCGGGAGGCCTATTCTCCTACAATGAGCAGTTCTTC CAGGGLAGGLFSYNEQFF
. few TRBJ1-2 TRBV4-1 TGCGCCAGCAGCCAAGGCCAGGGCTTGAACTCTGGCTACACCTTC CASSQGQGLNSGYTF
. . TRBJ1-1 TRBV2 TGTGCCAGCACGGCCTCCGGGCTGAACACTGAAGCTTTCTTT CASTASGLNTEAFF
TRBD2 many TRBJ2-2 TRBV28 TGTGCCAGCAGTTTATCGGCAGGGATTGGGCTAGCGGGGACCGGGGAGCTGTTTTTT CASSLSAGIGLAGTGELFF
. many TRBJ2-1 TRBV20-1 TGCAGTGCTAGAGATCGTAGGACCGAGCAGTTCTTC CSARDRRTEQFF
. . TRBJ2-1 TRBV5-1 TGCGCCAGCAGCTTAATTGGGCCTGGTTTGGATGAGCAGTTCTTC CASSLIGPGLDEQFF
. many TRBJ2-5 TRBV20-1 TGCAGTGCTAGTCCAGCAAGGGAGACCCAGTACTTC CSASPARETQYF
TRBD2 many TRBJ2-1 TRBV5-4 TGTGCCAGCAGCCTCGGGGCGGGAGCGCTCTCCTACAATGAGCAGTTCTTC CASSLGAGALSYNEQFF
TRBD1 many TRBJ2-2 TRBV6-1 TGTGCCAGCAGTCCGACAGGGAGGAACACCGGGGAGCTGTTTTTT CASSPTGRNTGELFF
. . TRBJ1-3 TRBV29-1 TGCAGCGTTAAAAGACCGTTAGCTGGAAACACCATATATTTT CSVKRPLAGNTIYF
TRBD2 many TRBJ2-2 TRBV12-3/TRBV12-4 TGTGCCAGCAGCAATAGCGGGAGGAACACCGGGGAGCTGTTTTTT CASSNSGRNTGELFF
. . TRBJ1-1 TRBV29-1 TGCAGCGTGATTACGACGAACACTGAAGCTTTCTTT CSVITTNTEAFF